What follows are 14 T cell receptor beta chains derived from one specimen sequenced in a study of T cells after yellow fever vaccination. TCRdb analysed the 5' RACE reads with MiXCR anew, one entry per CDR3 protein. The table shows 300,000 or so distinct CDR3 sequences, with around 7.3% occurring only once. Here the sequenced sample was PBMCs, taken around 45 days after the first yellow fever vaccination. Receptors were obtained from a man aged 18 to 35 who received the YFV17D yellow fever vaccine.

The chain is built from TRBV4-1 and TRBJ2-7; D tentatively reads TRBD1 or TRBD2 (5 bases each). V lost 1 base to trimming and J lost 0 bases, with 13 bases between them. The CDR3 is 16 amino acids. The germline V gene encodes CDR1 MGHRA and CDR2 YSYEKL. As DNA, the CDR3 is TGCGCCAGCAGCCAAGGTAGAGGGGCCCCCTCCTACGAGCAGTACTTC. This codes for CASSQGRGAPSYEQYF.

The rearrangement joins TRBV4-3 to TRBJ1-5, with D possibly matching TRBD1 (6 bases). CDR1 is LGHNA, CDR2 YSLEER, per germline. V lost 0 bases, J lost 1 base, and 10 bases lay in between. This CDR3 contains 16 residues. The CDR3 loop is CASSQDQDRSNQPQHF. CDR3 DNA: TGCGCCAGCAGCCAAGATCAAGACAGGAGCAATCAGCCCCAGCATTTT.

V gene TRBV12-3 or TRBV12-4 combines with J gene TRBJ1-1, with 7 positions matching TRBD1. There are 17 residues in the CDR3. Trimming at V came to 2 bases and at J to 7 bases, leaving 16 bases not matched to a gene. CDR3 sequence (DNA): TGTGCCAGCAGTTTACGCGTATGGGGAGGGGGACAGAGTGAAGCTTTCTTT. It is translated as CASSLRVWGGGQSEAFF.

Only a few counts were recorded for this clonotype. The V and J genes are TRBV7-2 and TRBJ2-1, with D possibly TRBD2 on 6 matching bases. The CDR3 consists of 16 residues. Germline values: CDR1 SGHTA, CDR2 FQGNSA. V lost 6 bases to trimming and J lost 2 bases, with 17 bases between them. CDR3: CASSERASGAYNEQFF. In nucleotides, the CDR3 is TGTGCCAGCAGTGAGCGGGCCTCCGGCGCCTACAATGAGCAGTTCTTC.

The chain has TRBV18 and TRBJ2-7; TRBD1 matches 8 bases. Looked up from germline, CDR1 is KGHSH and CDR2 is LQKENI. V was pared by 5 bases and J by 3 bases, with 3 bases of the junction left unmatched. The CDR3 contains 13 residues. The CDR3 DNA reads as TGTGCCAGCTCAGAAGGACAGGGCTACGAGCAGTACGTC. Protein product: CASSEGQGYEQYV.

The J gene is TRBJ2-2, the V gene TRBV7-2; TRBD2 is a possible D gene (5 bases). The CDR3 contains 13 residues. The V gene lost 5 bases and the J gene lost 5 bases, with 9 bases spanning the gap. Germline V gene sequence: CDR1 SGHTA, CDR2 FQGNSA. In DNA form, the CDR3 reads TGTGCCAGCAGCGGAGCGGTGACCGGGGAGCTGTTTTTT. Translated, it gives CASSGAVTGELFF.

As for this clonotype: A clone one base away is much larger, so this may be a read error. V is TRBV9 and J is TRBJ2-3, with TRBD2 matching over 8 bases. After removal of 0 bases from V and 4 bases from J, the junction contained 13 bases not matched to a gene. The CDR3 extends over 18 amino acids. Germline CDR1 is SGDLS and CDR2 is YYNGEE. The CDR3 DNA reads as TGTGCCAGCAGCGTAGCTCTGATGGGTAGCGGGGTAGCAGATACGCAGTATTTT. Translating it yields CASSVALMGSGVADTQYF.

The chain links TRBV29-1 to TRBJ1-2; D possibly corresponds to TRBD1 (5 bases). The germline CDR1 and CDR2 sequences are SQVTM and ANQGSEA. V was trimmed by 1 base and J by 4 bases, leaving 13 bases between them. The CDR3 covers 14 residues. Here the CDR3 reads CSVEGQGPTYGYTF. The CDR3, as DNA: TGCAGCGTTGAAGGTCAGGGACCTACCTATGGCTACACCTTC.

Comment on this clonotype: One base away lies a much larger clone, so this may be a sequencing read error. J is TRBJ1-6 and V is TRBV12-3 or TRBV12-4, with D possibly matching TRBD1 (5 bases). Deletions cut 1 base from V and 10 bases from J, with 20 bases between. The CDR3 has 17 residues. This CDR3 reads CASSLVWESGSGSPLHF. Here the CDR3 DNA reads TGTGCCAGCAGTTTAGTCTGGGAGTCAGGGAGCGGATCACCCCTCCACTTT.

This clonotype was observed a handful of times. The gene calls are TRBV7-2 and TRBJ1-4; D gene unclear. The V end was cut by 3 bases, the J end by 2 bases, with 7 bases between. The length of the CDR3 is 14 residues. The V gene's germline CDR1 is SGHTA and CDR2 FQGNSA. The CDR3 spells CASSFGPTNEKLFF. The CDR3 nucleotides are TGTGCCAGCAGCTTCGGACCCACTAATGAAAAACTGTTTTTT.

This clonotype was counted a few times. This sequence joins TRBV15 and TRBJ2-1; 10 nucleotides match TRBD2. Germline values: CDR1 LNHNV, CDR2 YYDKDF (reference sequence). This CDR3 is built from 18 residues. V lost 0 bases, J lost 4 bases, and 9 bases stayed unmatched. This CDR3 is CATSRDKLAGARYNEQFF. CDR3 bases: TGTGCCACCAGCAGAGATAAGCTAGCGGGGGCAAGATACAATGAGCAGTTCTTC. The complete variable domain, with remaining parts taken from reference TRBV15 and TRBJ2-1, reads DAMVIQNPRYQVTQFGKPVTLSCSQTLNHNVMYWYQQKSSQAPKLLFHYYDKDFNNEADTPDNFQSRRPNTSFCFLDIRSPGLGDTAMYLCATSRDKLAGARYNEQFFGPGTRLTVL.

This clonotype was detected once. V is TRBV6-1 and J is TRBJ2-3; D uncertain. Per the germline V gene, CDR1 is MNHNS and CDR2 is SASEGT. V shed 5 bases and J shed 4 bases, with 7 bases lying between them. The CDR3 runs to 12 residues. This CDR3 reads CASSRAADTQYF. As DNA, the CDR3 is TGTGCCAGCAGTCGTGCGGCAGATACGCAGTATTTT.

This clonotype was observed many times. The rearrangement links TRBV5-1 to TRBJ2-2, with 7 bases lining up with TRBD1. After removal of 7 bases from V and 7 bases from J, the junction contained 7 bases not matched to a gene. The CDR3 covers 13 residues. Germline lookup yields CDR1 SGHRS and CDR2 YFSETQ. CDR3 protein: CASWDSRYGELFF. CDR3 DNA sequence: TGCGCCAGCTGGGACAGTCGTTACGGGGAGCTGTTTTTT.

The chain recombines TRBV20-1 with TRBJ2-4, with no clear D. The germline V and J ends were trimmed by 0 bases and 1 base, with 13 bases remaining between them. The CDR3 runs 16 residues. Germline CDR1 reads DFQATT; CDR2 reads SNEGSKA (reference sequence). The CDR3 nucleotides read TGCAGTGCTAGAGATCTTAAGGTTGACGCCAAAAACATTCAGTACTTC. Its translation is CSARDLKVDAKNIQYF.